One sample yielded the 6 T cell receptor beta chains listed below, sequenced in a study of cytomegalovirus exposure and HLA in healthy donors (dated by TCRdb to the late 2010s). The library was generated by the immunoSEQ multiplex PCR assay. The clones in this table, taken by TCRdb from immuneACCESS, are in-frame only. Not every clone is retained; where verified, under half of the shortfall comes from an unresolved V gene, and the cause of the rest is unknown. This sample lists over 200,000 clones; approximately 88% were detected once. Around an eighth of the sample is taken by the ten largest. The sample consisted of PBMCs. Receptors originate from a woman aged 25 to 39 in good health and CMV-seropositive.

This chain joins TRBV5-6 and TRBJ2-7; D call uncertain. Trimming removed 4 bases from V and 2 bases from J, with 13 bases in between. The CDR3 totals 14 residues. Germline CDR1 and CDR2: SGHDT and YYEEEE. The CDR3 sequence is CASSLDPRPYEQYF. Written as DNA, the CDR3 is TGTGCCAGCAGCCTAGACCCCAGACCCTACGAGCAGTACTTC.

The rearrangement links TRBV28 to TRBJ2-7; D possibly corresponds to TRBD1 (5 bases). This CDR3 comprises 15 residues. V was pared by 3 bases and J by 8 bases, with 20 bases between. Germline V lookup: CDR1 MDHEN, CDR2 SYDVKM. Here the CDR3 reads CASSFLSRQSSKQYF. The CDR3 DNA sequence: TGTGCCAGCAGTTTTCTTTCAAGACAGAGCAGCAAGCAGTACTTC.

V usage is TRBV5-1 and J usage is TRBJ2-7; D remains ambiguous. V was trimmed by 1 base and J by 1 base, leaving 9 bases between them. The V gene's germline CDR1 is SGHRS and CDR2 YFSETQ. The CDR3 extends over 14 amino acids. CDR3 coding DNA: TGCGCCAGCAGCTTGTTCGCCACTTCCTACGAGCAGTACTTC. Its protein is CASSLFATSYEQYF.

This chain connects TRBV18 to TRBJ2-7; D is undetermined. V dropped 2 bases and J dropped 0 bases, with 8 bases sitting between them. The CDR3 is made up of 14 amino acids. The V gene's germline CDR1 is KGHSH and CDR2 LQKENI. The CDR3 DNA reads as TGTGCCAGCTCACCAGGCGGAAGCTCCTACGAGCAGTACTTC. This sequence encodes CASSPGGSSYEQYF.

This chain uses TRBV2 with TRBJ1-4, with D perhaps matching TRBD1 (5 bases). This CDR3 spans 16 amino acids. The V gene lost 3 bases and the J gene lost 7 bases, with 18 bases spanning the gap. Germline V gives CDR1 SNHLY, CDR2 FYNNEI. The chain's CDR3 is CASSEFAPGQAEKLFF. DNA for the CDR3: TGTGCCAGCAGTGAGTTCGCTCCAGGGCAAGCTGAAAAACTGTTTTTT.

The rearrangement joins TRBV30 to TRBJ1-1; D is ambiguous. The germline gives CDR1 GTSNPN, CDR2 SVGIG (reference sequence). V dropped 0 bases and J dropped 4 bases, with 6 bases sitting between them. The CDR3 consists of 12 residues. The CDR3: CAWSVLGTEAFF. The DNA for the CDR3 is TGTGCCTGGAGTGTACTCGGCACTGAAGCTTTCTTT. Full variable domain (outside the CDR3, taken from reference TRBV30 and TRBJ1-1): SQTIHQWPATLVQPVGSPLSLECTVEGTSNPNLYWYRQAAGRGLQLLFYSVGIGQISSEVPQNLSASRPQDRQFILSSKKLLLSDSGFYLCAWSVLGTEAFFGQGTRLTVV.